This T cell receptor (beta chain) derives from a study of CD8 T cells in ankylosing spondylitis. As the method for making TCR beta libraries, quantitative 5'-RACE with molecular barcodes was used. TCRdb used MiXCR to reprocess the 5' RACE reads, holding one entry per CDR3 protein. This sample has about 220,000 distinct CDR3 sequences, with about 7.3% found just once. The trim removed 5 bases at V and 5 bases at J, leaving 3 bases unmatched. Germline V gene lookup returns CDR1 MNHNY and CDR2 SVGAGI (reference sequence). There are 13 residues in the CDR3. Study results and limitations: The clones that were linked to disease were reported to be significantly enriched in matched synovial fluid samples from ankylosing spondylitis patients. Disease-linked clones bore a CD8+ phenotype and were relatively rare in peripheral blood. What appeared characteristic of ankylosing spondylitis blood was a TCR beta motif of fewer than ten highly homologous variants. In synovial fluid and blood from reactive arthritis, some motif variants were previously reported.

This clonotype was seen many times. No antigen is known for it. The sequencing sample was made of blood, either unsorted or a sorted T cell fraction (not recorded which). This clonotype originated in a male donor with ankylosing spondylitis. J is TRBJ2-7 and V is TRBV6-6; 10 bases fit TRBD1. CDR3 residues: CASSRDRGHEQYF. Here the CDR3 DNA reads TGTGCCAGCAGTAGGGACAGGGGACACGAGCAGTACTTC.